Below, 20 T cell receptor beta chains from the same sample are listed, as sequenced in a study of radiation and T cells in renal cell carcinoma. The time point is: blood 4 weeks post-SBRT, at nephrectomy. The treatment denotes: 15 Gy SBRT to primary tumor, nephrectomy 4 weeks later. Assay: immunoSEQ multiplex PCR; the TCRdb copy retains only in-frame clones and omits some. The sample yields roughly 45,000 clones, 70% to 85% seen once. Here the sequenced sample was blood, taken from a patient whose treatment included radiotherapy and nephrectomy. The source of these receptors is a woman between 70 and 85 years old with renal cell carcinoma.

This clone appeared a single time. The V and J genes are TRBV10-3 and TRBJ2-3, with TRBD2 matching 8 bases. Trimming removed 4 bases from V and 1 base from J; junction bases left unmatched: 7. The germline CDR1 and CDR2 sequences are ENHRY and SYGVKD. The CDR3 has 16 amino acids. Written as DNA, the CDR3 is TGTGCCATCAGTGGGCGGGGTAGCGGGGGCACAGATACGCAGTATTTT. As protein: CAISGRGSGGTDTQYF.

The V call is TRBV2, the J call TRBJ1-5, with D perhaps matching TRBD1 (6 bases). The CDR3 has 13 amino acids. Trimming shortened V by 5 bases and J by 6 bases, and 11 bases separated the two germline ends. CDR1 and CDR2 (germline): SNHLY, FYNNEI. CDR3 nucleotide sequence: TGTGCCAGCAGTTACAGGGTAGGTCAGCCCCAGCATTTT. This translates into CASSYRVGQPQHF.

This chain connects TRBV7-9 to TRBJ1-5; D unresolved. The CDR3 loop spans 14 amino acids. The ends were cut back, 1 base at V and 1 base at J, with 5 bases in the middle. Germline values: CDR1 SEHNR, CDR2 FQNEAQ (reference sequence). The CDR3 here is CASSLDASNQPQHF. In DNA, the CDR3 is TGTGCCAGCAGCTTAGACGCCAGCAATCAGCCCCAGCATTTT.

The chain joins TRBV6-5 to TRBJ1-5; 7 bases align to TRBD1. Germline CDR1 reads MNHEY; CDR2 reads SVGAGI. The ends lost 5 bases at V and 10 bases at J; junction bases unmatched: 11. The CDR3 sequence is 14 residues long. In DNA, the CDR3 is TGTGCCAGCAGTAAGACAGGGACTGTGGAACCCCAGCATTTT. Translation gives CASSKTGTVEPQHF.

This chain joins TRBV11-2 and TRBJ2-1; 8 nucleotides agree with TRBD1. V lost 6 bases to trimming and J lost 7 bases; unmatched junction nucleotides: 11. This CDR3 is 15 amino acids long. Germline loops: CDR1 SGHAT, CDR2 FQNNGV. The CDR3 coding sequence is TGTGCCAGCAGAGAACTCAGGGGGCGGCGGAATGAGCAGTTCTTC. Residues: CASRELRGRRNEQFF.

The chain is built from TRBV10-3 and TRBJ2-5; D possibly matches TRBD1 or TRBD2 (5 bases each). With 2 bases removed from V and 3 bases from J, the gap between germline ends came to 10 bases. Germline CDR1 is ENHRY and CDR2 is SYGVKD. This CDR3 is 14 amino acids long. CDR3 loop: CAISEGTIKETQYF. The DNA of the CDR3 is TGTGCCATCAGTGAGGGGACGATAAAAGAGACCCAGTACTTC.

The chain couples TRBV7-2 to TRBJ1-6; 8 nucleotides agree with TRBD1. The germline CDR1 and CDR2 sequences are SGHTA and FQGNSA. CDR3 length: 15 residues. V was clipped by 3 bases and J by 7 bases; unmatched bases: 5. CDR3 nucleotide sequence: TGTGCCAGCAGCTTGGAAAGACAGGGGAATTCACCCCTCCACTTT. Protein sequence: CASSLERQGNSPLHF.

This clone was seen more than once but under ten times. CDR3 amino acids: CASRTLNRDRDNEQFF. For the CDR3, the DNA is TGTGCCAGCAGGACCTTAAACCGGGACAGGGACAATGAGCAGTTCTTC. The chain recombines TRBV27 with TRBJ2-1; the match to TRBD1 covers 9 bases. Germline V CDR1 and CDR2: MNHEY, SMNVEV (reference sequence). CDR3 size: 16 residues. J gave up 5 bases and V 6 bases, and 11 bases lay outside the gene matches.

The rearrangement links TRBV7-9 to TRBJ2-1; possibly TRBD2 for D (6 bases). V was shortened by 1 base and J by 11 bases, with 9 bases between the two germline ends. The CDR3 has 12 residues. The germline CDR1 and CDR2 sequences are SEHNR and FQNEAQ (reference sequence). The CDR3 protein is CASSLVGLKQFF. DNA of the CDR3: TGTGCCAGCAGCTTAGTGGGACTCAAGCAGTTCTTC.

The CDR3 nucleotides read TGTGCCAGCAGTTTGTCACAGAGAACGGACTATGGCTACACCTTC. As protein: CASSLSQRTDYGYTF. This sequence joins TRBV27 and TRBJ1-2; D is undetermined. The V gene lost 3 bases and the J gene lost 3 bases, with 14 bases spanning the gap. The germline CDR1 and CDR2 sequences are MNHEY and SMNVEV (reference sequence). The CDR3 consists of 15 residues.

V gene TRBV7-9 combines with J gene TRBJ1-5; 8 bases map to TRBD1. J lost 8 bases, V lost 3 bases, and 6 bases had no gene match. This CDR3 contains 14 residues. Germline V gene sequence: CDR1 SEHNR, CDR2 FQNEAQ (reference sequence). The CDR3 nucleotides read TGTGCCAGCAGCTTCGGACAGGGAGGGGAGCCCCAGCATTTT. Its translation: CASSFGQGGEPQHF. Supplemented by reference TRBV7-9 and TRBJ1-5, the full variable domain reads DTGVSQNPRHKITKRGQNVTFRCDPISEHNRLYWYRQTLGQGPEFLTYFQNEAQLEKSRLLSDRFSAERPKGSFSTLEIQRTEQGDSAMYLCASSFGQGGEPQHFGDGTRLSIL.

The genes are TRBV5-1 and TRBJ2-7; D gene unclear. Deletions cut 1 base from V and 4 bases from J, with 9 bases between. The CDR3 length is 13 residues. The germline CDR1 and CDR2 sequences are SGHRS and YFSETQ. CDR3 residues: CASSLSSGYEQYF. The DNA for the CDR3 is TGCGCCAGCAGCTTGTCGTCAGGTTACGAGCAGTACTTC. The whole variable domain, remainder taken from reference TRBV5-1 and TRBJ2-7, is KAGVTQTPRYLIKTRGQQVTLSCSPISGHRSVSWYQQTPGQGLQFLFEYFSETQRNKGNFPGRFSGRQFSNSRSEMNVSTLELGDSALYLCASSLSSGYEQYFGPGTRLTVT.

This clone showed up just once. The chain uses TRBV15 and TRBJ2-3; 10 bases are shared with TRBD2. In germline, CDR1 is LNHNV, CDR2 YYDKDF (reference sequence). V gave up 1 base and J gave up 3 bases; unmatched junction bases: 1. The CDR3 contains 15 residues. The CDR3 region is CATSRASGGTDTQYF. The CDR3 nucleotides read TGTGCCACCAGCAGAGCTAGCGGGGGAACAGATACGCAGTATTTT.

Only one count was recorded for this clone. The V and J genes are TRBV2 and TRBJ1-1; 7 bases map to TRBD1. CDR3 size: 16 residues. Germline V gene data show CDR1 as SNHLY and CDR2 as FYNNEI. V lost 7 bases and J lost 0; bases outside the gene matches: 11. The chain's CDR3 is CASNGGGTVMNTEAFF. The CDR3 bases are TGTGCCAGCAACGGGGGGGGGACAGTCATGAACACTGAAGCTTTCTTT.

V gene TRBV5-6 combines with J gene TRBJ2-6; D not resolved. The CDR3 covers 15 residues. The germline V gene has CDR1 SGHDT and CDR2 YYEEEE. Trimming shortened V by 7 bases and J by 4 bases, and 15 bases separated the two germline ends. CDR3 loop: CASGKGPRGANVLTF. The CDR3 DNA reads as TGTGCCAGCGGCAAGGGCCCCCGGGGGGCCAACGTCCTGACTTTC. The full variable domain, in which reference TRBV5-6 and TRBJ2-6 provide the parts outside the CDR3, is DAGVTQSPTHLIKTRGQQVTLRCSPKSGHDTVSWYQQALGQGPQFIFQYYEEEERQRGNFPDRFSGHQFPNYSSELNVNALLLGDSALYLCASGKGPRGANVLTFGAGSRLTVL.

V usage is TRBV19 and J usage is TRBJ1-2; D call uncertain. CDR3 length: 14 residues. Germline-derived CDR1 and CDR2 are LNHDA and SQIVND (reference sequence). The germline V and J ends were trimmed by 1 base and 3 bases, with 9 bases remaining between them. The CDR3 DNA sequence: TGTGCCAGTAGTATAGCGGGCAAAGACTATGGCTACACCTTC. Translation gives CASSIAGKDYGYTF.

The rearrangement joins TRBV7-2 to TRBJ2-7; 16 nucleotides match TRBD2. The V gene end was trimmed by 2 bases and the J gene end by 5 bases; junction bases not matched to a gene: 9. CDR3 length: 18 amino acids. Germline assignment: CDR1 SGHTA and CDR2 FQGNSA. The CDR3 coding sequence is TGTGCCAGCAGCTTACCGGGACTAGCGGGAGGGCCTTTGGACGAGCAGTACTTC. This translates into CASSLPGLAGGPLDEQYF.

The chain couples TRBV7-9 to TRBJ1-4; TRBD1 aligns across 7 bases. Trimming cost V 5 bases and J 8 bases; bases outside gene matches: 11. CDR3 length equals 15 residues. The V gene's germline CDR1 is SEHNR and CDR2 FQNEAQ (reference sequence). The CDR3 DNA is TGTGCCAGCAGCCTCAACAGGGGAAGGAGGGAAAAACTGTTTTTT. Its protein is CASSLNRGRREKLFF.

The J gene is TRBJ1-5, the V gene TRBV5-5; the D is unclear. In germline, CDR1 is SGHKS, CDR2 YYEKEE (reference sequence). Trimming took 0 bases from V and 1 from J, leaving 8 bases between them. The CDR3 totals 15 residues. CDR3 amino acids: CASSLDPGSNQPQHF. The CDR3 DNA follows: TGTGCCAGCAGCTTGGATCCCGGGAGCAATCAGCCCCAGCATTTT.

This clone was recorded only once. V is TRBV5-1 and J is TRBJ2-5; perhaps TRBD2 as D (6 bases). Germline-derived CDR1 and CDR2 are SGHRS and YFSETQ. The germline V and J ends were trimmed by 1 base and 2 bases, with 15 bases remaining between them. This CDR3 has 16 residues. The CDR3 region is CASSLMDLARQETQYF. Written as DNA, the CDR3 is TGCGCCAGCAGCTTGATGGACCTAGCGAGGCAAGAGACCCAGTACTTC. Variable domain in full (rest from reference TRBV5-1 and TRBJ2-5): KAGVTQTPRYLIKTRGQQVTLSCSPISGHRSVSWYQQTPGQGLQFLFEYFSETQRNKGNFPGRFSGRQFSNSRSEMNVSTLELGDSALYLCASSLMDLARQETQYFGPGTRLLVL.